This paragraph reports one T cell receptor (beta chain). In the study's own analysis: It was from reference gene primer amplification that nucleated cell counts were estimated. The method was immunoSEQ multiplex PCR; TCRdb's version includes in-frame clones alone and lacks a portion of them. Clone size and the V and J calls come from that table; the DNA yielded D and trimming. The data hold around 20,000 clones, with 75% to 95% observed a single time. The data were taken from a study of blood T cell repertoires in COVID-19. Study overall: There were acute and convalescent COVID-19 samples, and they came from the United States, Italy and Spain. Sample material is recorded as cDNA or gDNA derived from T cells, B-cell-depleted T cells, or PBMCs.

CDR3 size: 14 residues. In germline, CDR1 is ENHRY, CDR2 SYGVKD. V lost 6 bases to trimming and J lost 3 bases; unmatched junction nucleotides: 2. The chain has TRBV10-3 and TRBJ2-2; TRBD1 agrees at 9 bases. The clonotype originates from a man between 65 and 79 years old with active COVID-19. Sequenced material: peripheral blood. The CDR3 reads CAIRTGGDTGELFF. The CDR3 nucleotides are TGTGCCATCAGGACAGGGGGGGACACCGGGGAGCTGTTTTTT.